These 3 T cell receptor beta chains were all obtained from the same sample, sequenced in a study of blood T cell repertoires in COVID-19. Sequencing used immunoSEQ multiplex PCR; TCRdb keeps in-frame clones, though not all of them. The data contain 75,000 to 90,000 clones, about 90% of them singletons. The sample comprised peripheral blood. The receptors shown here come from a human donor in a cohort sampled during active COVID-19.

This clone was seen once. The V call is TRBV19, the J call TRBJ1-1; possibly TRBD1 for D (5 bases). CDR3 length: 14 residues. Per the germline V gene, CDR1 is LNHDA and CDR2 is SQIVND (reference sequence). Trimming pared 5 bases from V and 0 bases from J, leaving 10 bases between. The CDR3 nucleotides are TGTGCCAGTAGTCTATTGGGGCTGAACACTGAAGCTTTCTTT. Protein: CASSLLGLNTEAFF.

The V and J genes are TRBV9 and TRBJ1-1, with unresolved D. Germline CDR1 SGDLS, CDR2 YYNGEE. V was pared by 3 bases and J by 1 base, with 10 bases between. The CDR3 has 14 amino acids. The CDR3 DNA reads TGTGCCAGCAGCGAGAGTACGAGGAACACTGAAGCTTTCTTT. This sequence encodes CASSESTRNTEAFF.

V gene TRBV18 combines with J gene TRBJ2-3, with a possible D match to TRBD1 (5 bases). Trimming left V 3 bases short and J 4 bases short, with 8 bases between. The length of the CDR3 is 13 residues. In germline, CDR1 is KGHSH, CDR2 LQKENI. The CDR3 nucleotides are TGTGCCAGCTCACCCGACAGACCAGATACGCAGTATTTT. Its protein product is CASSPDRPDTQYF. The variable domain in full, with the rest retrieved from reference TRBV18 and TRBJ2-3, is NAGVMQNPRHLVRRRGQEARLRCSPMKGHSHVYWYRQLPEEGLKFMVYLQKENIIDESGMPKERFSAEFPKEGPSILRIQQVVRGDSAAYFCASSPDRPDTQYFGPGTRLTVL.